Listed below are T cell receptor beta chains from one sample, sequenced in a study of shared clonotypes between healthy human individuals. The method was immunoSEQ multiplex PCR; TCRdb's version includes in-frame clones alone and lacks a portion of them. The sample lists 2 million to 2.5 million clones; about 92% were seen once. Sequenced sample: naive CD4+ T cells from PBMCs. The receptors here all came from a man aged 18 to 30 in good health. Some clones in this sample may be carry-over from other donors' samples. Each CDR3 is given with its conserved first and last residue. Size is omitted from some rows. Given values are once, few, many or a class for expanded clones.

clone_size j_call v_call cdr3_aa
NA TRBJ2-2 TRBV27 CASRRPGLAGAKHPGELFF
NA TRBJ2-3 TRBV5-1 CASSLSGAETDTQYF
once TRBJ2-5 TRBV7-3 CASSLIGLAGPQETQYF
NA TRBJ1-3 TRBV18 CASSPSTGGSSGNTIYF
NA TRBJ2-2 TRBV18 CASSPGLAGVTGELFF
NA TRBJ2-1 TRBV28 CASSVGTGSNEQFF
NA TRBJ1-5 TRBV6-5 CASRTDLNQPQHF
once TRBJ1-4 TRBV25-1 CASSESGFPSEKLFF
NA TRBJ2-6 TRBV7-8 CASSFNPGANVLTF
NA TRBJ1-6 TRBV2 CASSGRAGGSPLHF
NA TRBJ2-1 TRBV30 CAWSVRTPGEQFF
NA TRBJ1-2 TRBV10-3 CAIRGQIEDFNYGYTF
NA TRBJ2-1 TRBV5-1 CASSFGVSSNEQFF
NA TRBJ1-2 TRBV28 CASSKTVRGEDGYTF
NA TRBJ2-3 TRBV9 CASSPGGGKELAGGRDTQYF
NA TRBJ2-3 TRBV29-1 CSSTGAEDTQYF
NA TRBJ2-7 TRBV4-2 CASSQDRGSYEQYF
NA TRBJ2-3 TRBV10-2 CASSTSASTDTQYF
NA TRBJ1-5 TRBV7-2 CASSPGTGAQHF
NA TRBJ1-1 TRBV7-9 CASTPQGNTEAFF
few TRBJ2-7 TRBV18 CASSPGQGAIYEQYF
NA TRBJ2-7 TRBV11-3 CASTTIRYEQYF
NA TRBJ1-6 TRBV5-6 CASSLGWRRSSYNSPLHF
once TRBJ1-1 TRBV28 CASTPPVGGRVTEAFF
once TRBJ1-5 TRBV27 CASSQRRKNQPQHF
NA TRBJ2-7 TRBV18 CASSPQNGREGDEQYF
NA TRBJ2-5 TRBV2 CASRVVQETQYF
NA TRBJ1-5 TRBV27 CASSSVGGAKQPQHF
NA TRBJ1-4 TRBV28 CASSPGQSVEKLFF
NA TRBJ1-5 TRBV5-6 CASSLEGGGPQHF
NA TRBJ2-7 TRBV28 CASRDVANEQYF
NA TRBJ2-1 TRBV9 CASSALGLSSYNEQFF
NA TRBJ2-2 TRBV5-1 CASSPGRTSGRETNTGELFF
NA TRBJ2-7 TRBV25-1 CASLGQSYEQYF
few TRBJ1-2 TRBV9 CASSVGGQNYGYTF
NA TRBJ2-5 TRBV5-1 CASSLLLPGLAGGDETQYF
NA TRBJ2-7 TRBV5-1 CASSSQGSYEQYF
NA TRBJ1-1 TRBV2 CAARRSRGANTEAFF
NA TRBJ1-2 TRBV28 CASVVGGATGYTF
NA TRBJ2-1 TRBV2 CASSEDLYNEQFF
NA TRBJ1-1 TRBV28 CASKTLRTGRNTEAFF
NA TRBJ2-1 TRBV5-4 CASSQGLAGGLSNEQFF
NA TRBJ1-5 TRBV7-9 CASSLGGEVGLQPQHF
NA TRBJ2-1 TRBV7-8 CASRRLVSNEQFF
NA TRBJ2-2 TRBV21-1 CASNGRGGTGELFF
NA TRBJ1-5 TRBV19 CASSKQGSNQPQHF
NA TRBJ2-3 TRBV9 CASSVAGSPLADTQYF
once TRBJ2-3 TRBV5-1 CASSLGRSTSTDTQYF
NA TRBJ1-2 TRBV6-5 CASSGSYYGYTF
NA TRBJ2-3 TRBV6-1 CASSLAGGTDTQYF
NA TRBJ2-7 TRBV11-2 CASSLTGAPSYEQYF